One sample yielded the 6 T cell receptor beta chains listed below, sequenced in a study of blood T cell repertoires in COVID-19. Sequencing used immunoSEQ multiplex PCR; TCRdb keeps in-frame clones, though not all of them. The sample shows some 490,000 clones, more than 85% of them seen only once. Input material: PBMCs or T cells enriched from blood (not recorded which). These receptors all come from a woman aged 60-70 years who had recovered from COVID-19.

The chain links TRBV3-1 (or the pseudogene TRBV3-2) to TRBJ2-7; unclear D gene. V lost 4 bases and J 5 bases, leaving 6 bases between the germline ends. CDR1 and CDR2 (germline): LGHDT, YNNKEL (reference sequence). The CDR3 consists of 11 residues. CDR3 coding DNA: TGTGCCAGCAGCCGGGCCCACGAGCAGTACTTC. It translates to CASSRAHEQYF.

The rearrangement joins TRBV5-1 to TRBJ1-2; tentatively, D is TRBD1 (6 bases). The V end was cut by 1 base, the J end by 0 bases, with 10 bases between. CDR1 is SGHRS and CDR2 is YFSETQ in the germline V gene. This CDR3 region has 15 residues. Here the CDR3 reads CASSLQAGANYGYTF. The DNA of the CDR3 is TGCGCCAGCAGCTTGCAGGCAGGGGCTAACTATGGCTACACCTTC.

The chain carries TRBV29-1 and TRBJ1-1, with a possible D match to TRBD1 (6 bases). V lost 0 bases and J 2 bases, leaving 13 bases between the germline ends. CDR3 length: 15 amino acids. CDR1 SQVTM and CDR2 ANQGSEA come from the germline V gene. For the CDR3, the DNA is TGCAGCGTTGAAGACCTCGGACAGAGAAACACTGAAGCTTTCTTT. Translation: CSVEDLGQRNTEAFF.

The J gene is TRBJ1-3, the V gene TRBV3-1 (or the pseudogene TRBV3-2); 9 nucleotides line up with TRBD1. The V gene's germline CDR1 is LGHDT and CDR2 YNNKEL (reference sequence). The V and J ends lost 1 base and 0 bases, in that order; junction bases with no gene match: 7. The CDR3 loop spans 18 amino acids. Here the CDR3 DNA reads TGTGCCAGCAGCCAAGGGGGACAGGGCGGTCACTCTGGAAACACCATATATTTT. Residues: CASSQGGQGGHSGNTIYF.

CDR3 protein: CAWSTPPAGVNTGELFF. The CDR3 nucleotides are TGTGCCTGGAGCACTCCTCCAGCGGGGGTTAACACCGGGGAGCTGTTTTTT. V and J are TRBV30 and TRBJ2-2, with 8 nucleotides matching TRBD2. Trimming cost V 3 bases and J 2 bases; bases outside gene matches: 11. Germline CDR1 GTSNPN, CDR2 SVGIG (reference sequence). CDR3 length: 17 residues.

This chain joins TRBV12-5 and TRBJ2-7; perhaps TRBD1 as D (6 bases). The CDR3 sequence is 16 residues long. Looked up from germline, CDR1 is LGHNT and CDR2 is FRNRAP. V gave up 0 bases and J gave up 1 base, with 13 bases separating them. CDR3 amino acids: CASGLVRGTSSYEQYF. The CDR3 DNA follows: TGTGCTAGTGGTTTGGTACGTGGGACATCTTCCTACGAGCAGTACTTC.